This T cell receptor (beta chain) came from a study of T cell responses to AZD1222 COVID-19 vaccine. The germline V gene encodes CDR1 SEHNR and CDR2 FQNEAQ (reference sequence). The CDR3 has 10 amino acids. V was trimmed by 4 bases and J by 6 bases, leaving 3 bases between them. Study findings and constraints: Spike-specific TCR breadth rose after two AZD1222 doses, and depth rose as well.

The protocol was immunoSEQ multiplex PCR, while the TCRdb copy is restricted to in-frame clones and leaves out a portion. The sample lists about 100,000 clones, 87% seen once, with around 15% in the top ten. As regards this clone: Antigen: not known.

The material was peripheral blood, obtained on day 0 of AZD1222 vaccination. This rearrangement joins TRBV7-9 to TRBJ1-2; D is uncertain. This clonotype was sampled from an adult in good health. The CDR3 is CASSSDGYTF. The CDR3 DNA reads TGTGCCAGCAGCTCGGATGGCTACACCTTC.